The rows below give T cell receptor beta chains drawn from one sample of a study of control samples from healthy donors and cancer patients. Assay used: immunoSEQ multiplex PCR; TCRdb lists only in-frame clones, some missing. The sample records 150,000 to 200,000 clones, more than 80% being singletons. The sample taken for sequencing was blood. These receptors were obtained from a man under 40 in good health. Both conserved end residues are trimmed from each CDR3. Fields, in order: V gene, CDR3 protein.

TRBV20-1,SASSPGQGSNGYT
TRBV18,ASSPGQGIETQY
TRBV27,ASSYGATYNEQF
TRBV15,ATSRDRQGAVYGYT
TRBV4-1,ASSQEQTYEQY
TRBV5-5,ASSLGPVNQPQH
TRBV5-1,ASSLAGATNEKLF
TRBV7-2,ASSLRSSGTVEQY
TRBV30,ARSGDTQETQY
TRBV19,ANPGRQSGNTIY
TRBV27,ASSWDRGTEAF
TRBV5-4,ASSSPTMNTEAF
TRBV19,ASSIIAGLYKNNEQF
TRBV2,ASSEEVKGNQPQH
TRBV3-1/TRBV3-2,ASSPLTGTPPGELF
TRBV2,ASSQSNTGELF
TRBV19,ASTSGTVRMNTEAF
TRBV19,ASSIMGYYNEQF
TRBV2,ARSYGYT
TRBV7-2,ASSLAAPGNTGELF
TRBV6-5,ASSPRGGELF
TRBV5-4,ASSLAGIGTNGYT
TRBV20-1,SASVAGASPDTQY
TRBV5-4,ASSPGLAGSSYNEQF